In its sample, the clone carrying this TCR beta chain was seen once. Its specificity is not known. Germline CDR1 is MDHEN and CDR2 is SYDVKM. V was shortened by 8 bases and J by 5 bases, with 7 bases between the two germline ends. CDR3 length: 11 residues. The data were taken from a study of T cell responses to AZD1222 COVID-19 vaccine. General study findings and limits: Donors were largely white British and mainly female; clonal diversity was possibly underestimated.

Some clones are missing from TCRdb's copy, which holds only in-frame ones; the method was immunoSEQ multiplex PCR. This table has about 140,000 clones, approximately 92% appearing once. Sequencing was performed on peripheral blood, taken on day 0 of AZD1222 vaccination. The rearrangement uses TRBV28 and TRBJ1-5; D not resolved. The receptor's source is an adult in good health. This chain's CDR3 is CASFSHQPQHF. The CDR3 DNA follows: TGTGCCAGCTTTTCTCATCAGCCCCAGCATTTT.